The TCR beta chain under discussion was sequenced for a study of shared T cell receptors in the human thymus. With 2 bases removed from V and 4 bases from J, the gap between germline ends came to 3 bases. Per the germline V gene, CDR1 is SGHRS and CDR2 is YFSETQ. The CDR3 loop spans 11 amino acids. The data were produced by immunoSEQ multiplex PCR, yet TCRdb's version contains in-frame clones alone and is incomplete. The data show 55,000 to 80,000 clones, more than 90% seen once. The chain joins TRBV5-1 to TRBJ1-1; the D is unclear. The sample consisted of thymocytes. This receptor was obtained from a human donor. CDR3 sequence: CASSLGTEAFF. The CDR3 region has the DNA TGCGCCAGCAGCTTAGGCACTGAAGCTTTCTTT.